This entry lists 29 T cell receptor beta chains sequenced from one sample in a study of PD-1 blockade in classical Hodgkin lymphoma. Repertoires were generated with immunoSEQ multiplex PCR, while TCRdb's copy carries only in-frame clones and drops some. This table holds under 30,000 clones, approximately 91% found once. Documented time point: newly diagnosed, previously untreated cHL patient sample. Sequenced material: peripheral blood mononuclear cells (PBMCs). The receptor source for this set is a human donor with classical Hodgkin lymphoma.

This chain links TRBV7-9 with TRBJ2-1, with D unclear. V lost 1 base and J 4 bases, leaving 5 bases between the germline ends. The CDR3 runs 13 residues. Germline V gives CDR1 SEHNR, CDR2 FQNEAQ (reference sequence). CDR3 sequence: CASSLDRYNEQFF. The CDR3 coding sequence is TGTGCCAGCAGCTTAGACAGATACAATGAGCAGTTCTTC.

The gene calls are TRBV7-9 and TRBJ1-1; the D is unclear. V shed 5 bases and J shed 11 bases, with 15 bases lying between them. CDR1 and CDR2 from the germline V gene are SEHNR and FQNEAQ (reference sequence). The CDR3 is made up of 12 amino acids. The CDR3 nucleotides are TGTGCCAGCAGCCCCCCGCGGGGTCCCGCTTTCTTT. This encodes CASSPPRGPAFF.

The chain joins TRBV7-2 to TRBJ2-1; maybe TRBD2 (6 bases). Germline V gene sequence: CDR1 SGHTA, CDR2 FQGNSA. CDR3 length: 15 amino acids. The ends were cut back, 2 bases at V and 3 bases at J, with 11 bases in the middle. The CDR3 DNA reads TGTGCCAGCAGCTTAATGGCTAGCGACTACAATGAGCAGTTCTTC. Encoded protein: CASSLMASDYNEQFF.

The sample holds one count of this clone. The rearrangement uses TRBV6-5 and TRBJ2-2, with unresolved D. The germline CDR1 and CDR2 sequences are MNHEY and SVGAGI. Between the trimmed V and J ends, which lost 1 base and 2 bases, there was a span of 2 bases. CDR3 length: 13 amino acids. This CDR3 is CASSYYNTGELFF. CDR3 nucleotides: TGTGCCAGCAGTTACTACAACACCGGGGAGCTGTTTTTT.

The chain uses TRBV5-4 and TRBJ1-1; a possible D gene is TRBD1 (5 bases). V lost 0 bases and J lost 4, with 10 bases in between. Germline CDR1 SGHNT, CDR2 YYREEE (reference sequence). This CDR3 has 14 amino acids. CDR3 nucleotides: TGTGCCAGCAGCTTGGCCTCGGGGGGCACTGAAGCTTTCTTT. Its protein product is CASSLASGGTEAFF.

This rearrangement joins TRBV6-1 to TRBJ1-6; the D is unclear. Germline values: CDR1 MNHNS, CDR2 SASEGT. V lost 5 bases and J 3 bases, leaving 2 bases between the germline ends. CDR3 length: 12 amino acids. CDR3 residues: CASSSYNSPLHF. CDR3 DNA: TGTGCCAGCAGTAGCTATAATTCACCCCTCCACTTT.

This rearrangement joins TRBV5-4 to TRBJ1-2; D unresolved. Germline-derived CDR1 and CDR2 are SGHNT and YYREEE (reference sequence). This CDR3 is 12 amino acids long. V lost 2 bases to trimming and J lost 3 bases, with 5 bases between them. CDR3 coding DNA: TGTGCCAGCAGCTTCGCAGACTATGGCTACACCTTC. Translated, it gives CASSFADYGYTF.

In its sample, this clone was seen once. The genes are TRBV7-2 and TRBJ2-1, with 8 bases identical to TRBD1. Germline CDR1 and CDR2: SGHTA and FQGNSA. V trimming: 6 bases; J trimming: 7 bases; junction bases outside the gene matches: 11. There are 15 residues in the CDR3. DNA for the CDR3: TGTGCCAGCAGTCTCCGGGGACAGGTTAGGAATGAGCAGTTCTTC. This sequence encodes CASSLRGQVRNEQFF.

The chain links TRBV5-1 to TRBJ2-2, with D possibly being TRBD2 (6 bases). The V end was cut by 4 bases, the J end by 3 bases, with 10 bases between. Germline CDR1 is SGHRS and CDR2 is YFSETQ. CDR3 length: 14 amino acids. The CDR3 DNA follows: TGCGCCAGCAGCATGGACTACTACACCGGGGAGCTGTTTTTT. Translating it yields CASSMDYYTGELFF.

The CDR3 reads CASSPRGQAIREQYF. DNA for the CDR3: TGTGCCAGCAGCCCCCGGGGACAGGCTATAAGGGAGCAGTACTTC. The rearrangement uses TRBV7-2 and TRBJ2-7; 8 bases align to TRBD1. CDR3 size: 15 residues. CDR1 and CDR2 (germline): SGHTA, FQGNSA. The V segment lost 5 bases and the J segment 7 bases; nucleotides outside the gene matches: 13.

The genes are TRBV7-3 and TRBJ2-2; 11 bases align to TRBD2. The V gene's germline CDR1 is SGHTA and CDR2 FQGTGA. V shed 5 bases and J 0 bases; nucleotides not matched to a gene: 2. The CDR3 is made up of 16 amino acids. The CDR3 DNA reads as TGTGCCAGCAGCCGGACTAGCGGGTCGAACACCGGGGAGCTGTTTTTT. Its translation: CASSRTSGSNTGELFF.

This rearrangement joins TRBV7-9 to TRBJ2-3, with D unclear. CDR3 length equals 15 residues. Germline V gives CDR1 SEHNR, CDR2 FQNEAQ (reference sequence). Trimming took 3 bases from V and 0 from J, leaving 10 bases between them. DNA of the CDR3: TGTGCCAGCAGCTTTTGGGCAACTAGCACAGATACGCAGTATTTT. Protein sequence: CASSFWATSTDTQYF.

The chain joins TRBV28 to TRBJ2-7; a possible D gene is TRBD1 (6 bases). The CDR3 sequence is 14 residues long. The V gene lost 3 bases and the J gene lost 4 bases, with 13 bases spanning the gap. Germline-derived CDR1 and CDR2 are MDHEN and SYDVKM. DNA for the CDR3: TGTGCCAGCAGTTTGAGCACAGGGCGGTACGAGCAGTACTTC. Translated, it gives CASSLSTGRYEQYF.

The DNA for the CDR3 is TGTGCCAGCAGCTTAGCCCAGGACTTCCAAGAGACCCAGTACTTC. This codes for CASSLAQDFQETQYF. V and J are TRBV7-6 and TRBJ2-5; possible D gene TRBD2, 5 bases. The CDR3 contains 15 residues. Per the germline V gene, CDR1 is SGHVS and CDR2 is FNYEAQ. Trimming stripped 0 bases from V and 1 base from J, with 9 bases between.

V usage is TRBV5-1 and J usage is TRBJ2-4; 8 positions match TRBD1. V lost 0 bases, J lost 0 bases, and 2 bases stayed unmatched. The germline V gene encodes CDR1 SGHRS and CDR2 YFSETQ. This CDR3 comprises 16 residues. Here the CDR3 reads CASSLGTGLAKNIQYF. CDR3 DNA sequence: TGCGCCAGCAGCTTGGGGACAGGGTTAGCCAAAAACATTCAGTACTTC.

The chain couples TRBV5-6 to TRBJ2-2, with D unresolved. Per the germline V gene, CDR1 is SGHDT and CDR2 is YYEEEE. CDR3 length: 12 amino acids. Trimming removed 7 bases from V and 6 bases from J, with 10 bases in between. CDR3 protein: CASGFLAGELFF. CDR3 bases: TGTGCCAGCGGGTTTTTGGCCGGGGAGCTGTTTTTT.

V is TRBV6-1 and J is TRBJ2-7; possibly TRBD1 for D (5 bases). This CDR3 contains 14 residues. Trimming stripped 7 bases from V and 0 bases from J, with 13 bases between. CDR1 is MNHNS, CDR2 SASEGT, per germline. The CDR3 protein is CASNAGQSSYEQYF. The CDR3 DNA reads TGTGCCAGCAACGCAGGACAAAGCTCCTACGAGCAGTACTTC.

CDR3 residues: CAWSVTEFTEAFF. The DNA for the CDR3 is TGTGCCTGGAGTGTAACGGAGTTTACTGAAGCTTTCTTT. The chain uses TRBV30 and TRBJ1-1, with unresolved D. CDR1 and CDR2 (germline): GTSNPN, SVGIG (reference sequence). The ends were cut back, 0 bases at V and 5 bases at J, with 10 bases in the middle. The CDR3 has 13 amino acids.

The CDR3 bases are TGTGCCAGCAGCGCGGACAGCTCCTACAATGAGCAGTTCTTC. Translation gives CASSADSSYNEQFF. The V gene is TRBV28, the J gene TRBJ2-1, with a possible D match to TRBD1 (6 bases). The CDR3 is 14 residues long. Germline V lookup: CDR1 MDHEN, CDR2 SYDVKM. The V end lost 6 bases, the J end lost 0 bases, and 9 bases lay between the germline ends.

In DNA, the CDR3 is TGTGCCAGCAGTACTTCCGGGCAGGGGCATGAAAAACTGTTTTTT. Protein: CASSTSGQGHEKLFF. The chain employs TRBV2 and TRBJ1-4; tentative D call: TRBD1 (6 bases). Deletions cut 5 bases from V and 6 bases from J, with 16 bases between. The germline gives CDR1 SNHLY, CDR2 FYNNEI. The CDR3 runs to 15 residues.

This clone showed up just once. The chain employs TRBV28 and TRBJ1-1; 7 nucleotides align to TRBD1. In germline, CDR1 is MDHEN, CDR2 SYDVKM. Trimming removed 6 bases from V and 8 bases from J; junction bases left unmatched: 6. CDR3 length: 12 residues. CDR3: CASRYTTGEAFF. In nucleotides, the CDR3 is TGTGCCAGCAGATATACGACAGGGGAAGCTTTCTTT.

The J gene is TRBJ1-6, the V gene TRBV7-3; perhaps TRBD1 as D (5 bases). The germline V gene encodes CDR1 SGHTA and CDR2 FQGTGA. The CDR3 is 15 amino acids. Trimming shortened V by 2 bases and J by 5 bases, and 10 bases separated the two germline ends. The CDR3 DNA reads TGTGCCAGCAGCTTATACCCAGGGAATAATTCACCCCTCCACTTT. Encoded protein: CASSLYPGNNSPLHF.

The chain is built from TRBV28 and TRBJ2-2; D gene ambiguous. This CDR3 spans 12 amino acids. Trimming pared 7 bases from V and 1 base from J, leaving 4 bases between. CDR1 MDHEN and CDR2 SYDVKM come from the germline V gene. The CDR3 DNA reads TGTGCCAGCACCCGGAACACCGGGGAGCTGTTTTTT. Its protein product is CASTRNTGELFF.

This chain links TRBV9 with TRBJ2-1, with TRBD2 matching over 9 bases. This CDR3 region has 16 residues. V trimming: 1 base; J trimming: 9 bases; junction bases outside the gene matches: 11. Germline-derived CDR1 and CDR2 are SGDLS and YYNGEE. Here the CDR3 reads CASSVSSSGDSGEQFF. DNA of the CDR3: TGTGCCAGCAGCGTAAGCTCTAGCGGGGATAGTGGTGAGCAGTTCTTC.

The J gene is TRBJ1-3, the V gene TRBV7-2; D is possibly TRBD1 (6 bases). Trimming took off 1 base at V and 0 bases at J, with 10 bases between the two ends. The CDR3 contains 16 residues. CDR1 and CDR2 (germline): SGHTA, FQGNSA. CDR3 amino acids: CASSLGGTNSGNTIYF. The CDR3 DNA sequence: TGTGCCAGCAGCTTAGGGGGGACAAACTCTGGAAACACCATATATTTT.

The chain carries TRBV7-8 and TRBJ2-3, with TRBD2 as a possible D gene (6 bases). Germline lookup yields CDR1 SGHVS and CDR2 FQNEAQ. The CDR3 length is 14 residues. V lost 4 bases and J 4 bases, leaving 12 bases between the germline ends. The CDR3 DNA reads TGTGCCAGCAGCTGGGGAGGCTCAGCAGATACGCAGTATTTT. It translates to CASSWGGSADTQYF.

The chain recombines TRBV28 with TRBJ1-3, with D tentatively TRBD1 (5 bases). The CDR3 is 15 residues long. Germline values: CDR1 MDHEN, CDR2 SYDVKM. The V end lost 2 bases, the J end lost 0 bases, and 8 bases lay between the germline ends. The CDR3 reads CASSLIGGSGNTIYF. As DNA, the CDR3 is TGTGCCAGCAGTTTAATCGGGGGCTCTGGAAACACCATATATTTT.

This sequence joins TRBV28 and TRBJ1-2, with 7 bases aligning to TRBD1. The CDR3 sequence is 17 residues long. The V gene end was trimmed by 8 bases and the J gene end by 1 base; junction bases not matched to a gene: 16. The germline V gene has CDR1 MDHEN and CDR2 SYDVKM. CDR3: CASYVMTGTEGNYGYTF. CDR3 bases: TGTGCCAGCTATGTTATGACGGGGACAGAGGGTAACTATGGCTACACCTTC.

V is TRBV28 and J is TRBJ1-2; tentative D call: TRBD1 (5 bases). Germline V lookup: CDR1 MDHEN, CDR2 SYDVKM. The CDR3 contains 15 residues. Deletions cut 5 bases from V and 5 bases from J, with 18 bases between. This CDR3 reads CASSPHLQVGYGYTF. DNA for the CDR3: TGTGCCAGCAGTCCGCACTTACAGGTCGGGTATGGCTACACCTTC.